This T cell receptor (beta chain) was sequenced during a study of human T cells and chemical hapten exposure. Study in general: Patients, mostly women, had alopecia areata, alopecia totalis or alopecia universalis.

Time point described: patch test 3, about 24 weeks after DPC sensitization. The treatment: therapeutic diphenylcyclopropenone sensitization with weekly scalp DPC. Blood, whole and unfractionated, served as the source for total RNA extraction. This CDR3 comprises 15 residues. Trimming took off 7 bases at V and 6 bases at J, with 22 bases between the two ends. CDR1 and CDR2 from the germline V gene are MNHEY and SVGEGT. Unique molecular identifiers were linked by the library to individual cDNA molecules. TCRdb reprocessed the RACE reads with MiXCR, giving one entry per CDR3 protein. The data show some 38,000 distinct CDR3 sequences, over 7.5% seen once. This clonotype was seen many times.

The TCR comes from a man in his forties or fifties with alopecia areata. Some clones in this sample may be carry-over from other donors' samples. This sequence joins TRBV6-2 or TRBV6-3 and TRBJ2-7; D tentatively reads TRBD1 or TRBD2 (5 bases each). The specimen was whole blood, collected in connection with sensitization to the hapten diphenylcyclopropenone (DPC). CDR3 sequence (DNA): TGTGCCAGCACCGCTCCCCGGGACGGCGGTGGCGAGCAGTACTTC. Amino acids: CASTAPRDGGGEQYF.